This T cell receptor (beta chain) was observed in a study of cytomegalovirus exposure and HLA in healthy donors. Overall study findings and caveats: The study labeled more than 150 TCR beta chains cytomegalovirus-associated. Exclusion applied to some V segments, including TRBV6-2 and TRBV6-3, as they were indistinguishable.

Trimming stripped 3 bases from V and 6 bases from J, with 12 bases between. The germline V gene encodes CDR1 GTSNPN and CDR2 SVGIG (reference sequence). The CDR3 spans 13 residues. A remark on this clone: Its specificity is not known.

The primer mix had 60 Vbeta and 13 Jbeta primers. Profiled with immunoSEQ multiplex PCR; TCRdb holds only in-frame clones, not every one. Among 150,000 to 200,000 clones listed, approximately 80% were seen once. The sample comprised PBMCs. The receptor was derived from a woman aged 45 to 65 in good health and CMV-seronegative. V is TRBV30 and J is TRBJ1-3; D unclear. In DNA, the CDR3 is TGTGCCTGGAGGTTGGGCAGTACAAACACCATATATTTT. Its protein is CAWRLGSTNTIYF.